Following are 25 T cell receptor beta chains from one sample sequenced in a study of shared clonotypes between healthy human individuals. Sequencing was performed with immunoSEQ multiplex PCR; in TCRdb, only in-frame clones are kept and a portion is missing. The repertoire holds roughly 1,800,000 clones, with about 95% as singletons. Selected positively for CCR7 and CD45RO-negative, naive CD8 cells excluded terminally differentiated effector memory CD45RA+ cells. The sequencing input was naive CD8+ T cells sorted from blood. These receptors all come from a man between 18 and 35 years old in good health.

The V call is TRBV30, the J call TRBJ2-2, with unresolved D. The CDR3 loop spans 13 amino acids. CDR1 GTSNPN and CDR2 SVGIG come from the germline V gene (reference sequence). The ends were cut back, 1 base at V and 1 base at J, with 4 bases in the middle. CDR3 sequence: CAWSAENTGELFF. CDR3 in DNA: TGTGCCTGGAGTGCCGAGAACACCGGGGAGCTGTTTTTT.

The rearrangement uses TRBV5-4 and TRBJ2-7; no firm D call. The CDR3 sequence is 14 residues long. V lost 2 bases, J lost 5 bases, and 14 bases lay in between. Looked up from germline, CDR1 is SGHNT and CDR2 is YYREEE (reference sequence). The CDR3 is CASSLGIGQDEQYF. CDR3 DNA sequence: TGTGCCAGCAGCTTAGGTATAGGGCAGGACGAGCAGTACTTC.

The chain uses TRBV7-2 and TRBJ2-1; perhaps TRBD2 as D (6 bases). This CDR3 contains 14 residues. V lost 4 bases and J 9 bases, leaving 16 bases between the germline ends. Germline CDR1 and CDR2: SGHTA and FQGNSA. Here the CDR3 reads CASSYMTSGFEQFF. CDR3 nucleotide sequence: TGTGCCAGCAGCTACATGACTAGTGGGTTTGAGCAGTTCTTC. Full variable domain (rest looked up from reference TRBV7-2 and TRBJ2-1): GAGVSQSPSNKVTEKGKDVELRCDPISGHTALYWYRQSLGQGLEFLIYFQGNSAPDKSGLPSDRFSAERTGGSVSTLTIQRTQQEDSAVYLCASSYMTSGFEQFFGPGTRLTVL.

This CDR3 is CASSLAGDWGQETQYF. Written as DNA, the CDR3 is TGTGCCAGCAGCTTAGCAGGCGACTGGGGCCAAGAGACCCAGTACTTC. The gene calls are TRBV7-8 and TRBJ2-5; D is unclear. The CDR3 extends over 16 amino acids. The germline V gene has CDR1 SGHVS and CDR2 FQNEAQ. V lost 0 bases, J lost 1 base, and 12 bases lay in between.

V and J are TRBV6-5 and TRBJ1-4, with 8 bases aligning to TRBD1. After removal of 3 bases from V and 8 bases from J, the junction contained 5 bases not matched to a gene. CDR3 length: 14 amino acids. CDR1 and CDR2 (germline): MNHEY, SVGAGI. CDR3 bases: TGTGCCAGCAGTTATGGACAGGGCATGGAAAAACTGTTTTTT. This translates into CASSYGQGMEKLFF.

The CDR3 loop reads CASSQGGGPLNTEAFF. The CDR3, as DNA: TGTGCCAGCAGTCAGGGAGGTGGCCCCCTGAACACTGAAGCTTTCTTT. This chain connects TRBV2 to TRBJ1-1, with TRBD1 as a possible D gene (5 bases). The germline V gene encodes CDR1 SNHLY and CDR2 FYNNEI. Trimming pared 5 bases from V and 0 bases from J, leaving 16 bases between. The CDR3 runs to 16 residues.

The chain links TRBV7-9 to TRBJ2-7, with D possibly TRBD2 on 5 matching bases. Deletions cut 6 bases from V and 4 bases from J, with 13 bases between. The V gene's germline CDR1 is SEHNR and CDR2 FQNEAQ (reference sequence). The CDR3 runs 13 residues. CDR3 region: CASSEKREYEQYF. The DNA for the CDR3 is TGTGCCAGCAGTGAGAAACGGGAATACGAGCAGTACTTC.

This sequence joins TRBV4-2 and TRBJ2-7; D possibly uses TRBD1 or TRBD2 (6 bases each). Trimming stripped 0 bases from V and 2 bases from J, with 11 bases between. Germline CDR1 is LGHNA and CDR2 is YNFKEQ. This CDR3 contains 15 residues. CDR3 bases: TGTGCCAGCAGCCAAGAAACTGGGGGGCCCTACGAGCAGTACTTC. It encodes CASSQETGGPYEQYF.

This clone was observed once. The chain is built from TRBV14 and TRBJ2-1; unclear D gene. V dropped 1 base and J dropped 6 bases, with 4 bases sitting between them. In germline, CDR1 is SGHDN, CDR2 FVKESK. The CDR3 runs to 12 residues. The CDR3 DNA reads TGTGCCAGCAGCCAAGTTTTCAATGAGCAGTTCTTC. Its translation is CASSQVFNEQFF.

J is TRBJ2-7 and V is TRBV7-2, with 12 nucleotides matching TRBD2. The CDR3 length is 15 residues. The germline CDR1 and CDR2 sequences are SGHTA and FQGNSA. After removal of 5 bases from V and 4 bases from J, the junction contained 6 bases not matched to a gene. DNA of the CDR3: TGTGCCAGCAGCAAATGGACTAGCGGGACGTACGAGCAGTACTTC. Amino acid sequence: CASSKWTSGTYEQYF.

The chain is built from TRBV19 and TRBJ2-5; maybe TRBD1 (5 bases). The germline gives CDR1 LNHDA, CDR2 SQIVND (reference sequence). This CDR3 has 16 amino acids. Trimming removed 1 base at V and 5 bases at J, with 17 bases between. CDR3 in amino acids: CASSIVLGADWETQYF. The CDR3 DNA sequence: TGTGCCAGTAGTATAGTTTTAGGGGCCGATTGGGAGACCCAGTACTTC.

This clone was seen only once. The same CDR3 also results from other DNA sequences found in this sample. The chain is built from TRBV9 and TRBJ1-5; D unresolved. The CDR3 spans 15 residues. The ends were cut back, 0 bases at V and 2 bases at J, with 9 bases in the middle. Germline CDR1 and CDR2: SGDLS and YYNGEE. The CDR3, as DNA: TGTGCCAGCAGCGTAGGAGGGTATGGCAATCAGCCCCAGCATTTT. The encoded protein is CASSVGGYGNQPQHF.

The V gene is TRBV5-5, the J gene TRBJ1-2, with TRBD1 matching 9 bases. Germline V gives CDR1 SGHKS, CDR2 YYEKEE (reference sequence). V trimming: 4 bases; J trimming: 6 bases; junction bases outside the gene matches: 7. The CDR3 spans 14 residues. CDR3 coding DNA: TGTGCCAGCAGCACCCGGGACAGGGCCCATGGCTACACCTTC. Translated: CASSTRDRAHGYTF. Looking up the rest from reference TRBV5-5 and TRBJ1-2 gives the full variable domain: DAGVTQSPTHLIKTRGQQVTLRCSPISGHKSVSWYQQVLGQGPQFIFQYYEKEERGRGNFPDRFSARQFPNYSSELNVNALLLGDSALYLCASSTRDRAHGYTFGSGTRLTVV.

The chain employs TRBV28 and TRBJ2-3; D remains unclear. The CDR3 totals 13 residues. Trimming removed 7 bases from V and 6 bases from J, with 14 bases in between. Per germline, CDR1 MDHEN and CDR2 SYDVKM. The CDR3 nucleotides read TGTGCCAGCAATCCGGGCGCTTCCGATACGCAGTATTTT. Translated, it gives CASNPGASDTQYF. Looking up the rest from reference TRBV28 and TRBJ2-3 gives the full variable domain: DVKVTQSSRYLVKRTGEKVFLECVQDMDHENMFWYRQDPGLGLRLIYFSYDVKMKEKGDIPEGYSVSREKKERFSLILESASTNQTSMYLCASNPGASDTQYFGPGTRLTVL.

This clone was found once. V and J are TRBV7-9 and TRBJ2-7; no clear D gene. The V gene lost 1 base and the J gene lost 0 bases, with 13 bases spanning the gap. CDR1 is SEHNR, CDR2 FQNEAQ, per germline (reference sequence). This CDR3 contains 16 residues. CDR3 in amino acids: CASSLGVGLSSYEQYF. The CDR3 DNA sequence: TGTGCCAGCAGCTTAGGGGTGGGTCTAAGCTCCTACGAGCAGTACTTC.

The chain carries TRBV2 and TRBJ2-1, with TRBD2 as a possible D gene (5 bases). The CDR3 contains 15 residues. V lost 5 bases, J lost 2 bases, and 13 bases lay in between. The germline gives CDR1 SNHLY, CDR2 FYNNEI. Here the CDR3 DNA reads TGTGCCAGCAGTAAAACTTCCGGGACCTACAATGAGCAGTTCTTC. Its translation is CASSKTSGTYNEQFF.

The J gene is TRBJ2-7, the V gene TRBV4-3; 7 bases align to TRBD1. CDR1 is LGHNA and CDR2 is YSLEER in the germline V gene. V gave up 3 bases and J gave up 5 bases; unmatched junction bases: 4. This CDR3 is built from 13 residues. CDR3: CASSHRQGDEQYF. CDR3 in DNA: TGCGCCAGCAGCCACCGACAGGGCGACGAGCAGTACTTC.

The chain links TRBV9 to TRBJ2-5; TRBD2 is a possible D gene (5 bases). The germline V gene has CDR1 SGDLS and CDR2 YYNGEE. This CDR3 comprises 15 residues. Trimming removed 2 bases from V and 3 bases from J, with 14 bases in between. The CDR3 DNA reads as TGTGCCAGCAGCGTTGAGGGTCTTTGGAAAGAGACCCAGTACTTC. This translates into CASSVEGLWKETQYF. Full variable domain (outside the CDR3, taken from reference TRBV9 and TRBJ2-5): DSGVTQTPKHLITATGQRVTLRCSPRSGDLSVYWYQQSLDQGLQFLIQYYNGEERAKGNILERFSAQQFPDLHSELNLSSLELGDSALYFCASSVEGLWKETQYFGPGTRLLVL.

The chain is built from TRBV7-8 and TRBJ2-1, with 8 bases fitting TRBD2. Germline CDR1 is SGHVS and CDR2 is FQNEAQ. The CDR3 consists of 15 residues. Trimming took 1 base from V and 5 from J; bases not matched to a gene: 4. The CDR3 reads CASSLGGRPHNEQFF. The CDR3 nucleotides are TGTGCCAGCAGCTTAGGCGGGAGGCCCCACAATGAGCAGTTCTTC.

The chain is built from TRBV19 and TRBJ1-2, with unresolved D. The germline V gene encodes CDR1 LNHDA and CDR2 SQIVND (reference sequence). CDR3 size: 15 residues. V lost 1 base to trimming and J lost 2 bases, with 11 bases between them. The DNA of the CDR3 is TGTGCCAGTAGTATAGTAGACGGACCAAACTATGGCTACACCTTC. It codes for CASSIVDGPNYGYTF.

The chain uses TRBV11-2 and TRBJ2-7; possibly TRBD2 for D (5 bases). Germline V gene lookup returns CDR1 SGHAT and CDR2 FQNNGV. CDR3 length: 14 residues. The germline V and J ends were trimmed by 1 base and 3 bases, with 10 bases remaining between them. CDR3 sequence (DNA): TGTGCCAGCAGCTTAGGTGGGAGTCACTACGAGCAGTACTTC. Its protein is CASSLGGSHYEQYF.

V usage is TRBV5-5 and J usage is TRBJ1-1; 7 nucleotides agree with TRBD1. This CDR3 contains 13 residues. J was trimmed by 7 bases and V by 4 bases; bases with no gene match: 7. Per the germline V gene, CDR1 is SGHKS and CDR2 is YYEKEE (reference sequence). The DNA for the CDR3 is TGTGCCAGCAGCCTAATGGGACAGATTGAAGCTTTCTTT. Translated: CASSLMGQIEAFF.

V usage is TRBV11-2 and J usage is TRBJ2-1; TRBD2 aligns across 11 bases. The CDR3 is 15 amino acids. Per the germline V gene, CDR1 is SGHAT and CDR2 is FQNNGV. Trimming at V came to 4 bases and at J to 9 bases, leaving 8 bases not matched to a gene. CDR3 bases: TGTGCCAGCAGCTCACTAGCGGGAGCAGGCGGTGAGCAGTTCTTC. Translation: CASSSLAGAGGEQFF.

The chain carries TRBV27 and TRBJ2-2, with TRBD2 matching 8 bases. Trimming at V came to 6 bases and at J to 4 bases, leaving 13 bases not matched to a gene. The CDR3 has 17 residues. From germline, CDR1 is MNHEY and CDR2 SMNVEV (reference sequence). CDR3 DNA: TGTGCCAGCAGCGAACTTGGGGTAGCGGGATCCACCGGGGAGCTGTTTTTT. Translating it yields CASSELGVAGSTGELFF.

As to this clone: An end of the junction differs from the germline gene, which may be a read error. The rearrangement links TRBV11-2 to TRBJ1-3; D remains unclear. Germline CDR1 SGHAT, CDR2 FQNNGV. CDR3 length: 12 residues. CDR3 sequence: CASSSTTGQGNF. The CDR3 bases are TGTGCCAGCAGCTCAACTACGGGTCAAGGAAATTTT.